Each of the 19 T cell receptor beta chains below was sequenced from the same sample in a study of blood T cell repertoires in COVID-19. Clones were read by immunoSEQ multiplex PCR, and TCRdb kept only the in-frame ones, dropping some. The table lists under 65,000 clones, roughly 91% of them singletons. Sequencing was done on a sample of peripheral blood. These receptors originate from a human donor in a cohort sampled during active COVID-19.

The chain is built from TRBV30 and TRBJ1-3; D is ambiguous. CDR1 and CDR2 (germline): GTSNPN, SVGIG (reference sequence). The V and J ends lost 1 base and 3 bases respectively, with 10 bases between them. This CDR3 has 14 amino acids. The CDR3 bases are TGTGCCTGGAGTGATCCGTCCAGTGGAAACACCATATATTTT. Protein product: CAWSDPSSGNTIYF.

The V and J genes are TRBV19 and TRBJ2-3, with D unclear. CDR1 and CDR2 from the germline V gene are LNHDA and SQIVND (reference sequence). The germline V and J ends were trimmed by 5 bases and 3 bases, with 9 bases remaining between them. The CDR3 is made up of 13 amino acids. The CDR3 coding sequence is TGTGCCAGTAGTCCCTCCGTAACAGATACGCAGTATTTT. This translates into CASSPSVTDTQYF.

Concerning this clone itself: Other DNA sequences in this sample translate to the same CDR3. This chain uses TRBV28 with TRBJ1-2; maybe TRBD1 (6 bases). V lost 3 bases, J lost 8 bases, and 13 bases lay in between. From germline, CDR1 is MDHEN and CDR2 SYDVKM. The CDR3 runs 13 residues. The CDR3 spells CASSLGRGLGYTF. The CDR3, as DNA: TGTGCCAGCAGTTTGGGCAGGGGATTAGGCTACACCTTC.

The chain is built from TRBV4-1 and TRBJ1-4; D call uncertain. Germline V gene lookup returns CDR1 MGHRA and CDR2 YSYEKL. With 0 bases removed from V and 4 bases from J, the gap between germline ends came to 9 bases. The CDR3 has 15 amino acids. The CDR3 here is CASSQDGQINEKLFF. The CDR3 region has the DNA TGCGCCAGCAGCCAAGATGGTCAGATTAATGAAAAACTGTTTTTT.

The genes are TRBV4-1 and TRBJ1-5; 7 bases are shared with TRBD1. Germline V gene sequence: CDR1 MGHRA, CDR2 YSYEKL. V dropped 2 bases and J dropped 0; count of bases not matched to a gene: 7. This CDR3 is built from 17 residues. The CDR3 sequence: CASSQLPGQNSNQPQHF. The CDR3 nucleotides read TGCGCCAGCAGCCAATTACCGGGACAGAATAGCAATCAGCCCCAGCATTTT.

This chain links TRBV18 with TRBJ2-1, with 15 positions matching TRBD2. Trimming cost V 4 bases and J 0 bases; bases outside gene matches: 10. CDR3 length equals 20 residues. Germline CDR1 is KGHSH and CDR2 is LQKENI. The CDR3 region is CASSRRTGTSGRSSYNEQFF. DNA of the CDR3: TGTGCCAGCTCACGGCGGACCGGGACTAGCGGGAGGAGCTCCTACAATGAGCAGTTCTTC.

The J gene is TRBJ2-5, the V gene TRBV2, with a tentative D call TRBD1 (6 bases). The germline V gene has CDR1 SNHLY and CDR2 FYNNEI. The CDR3 is made up of 15 amino acids. Trimming took off 8 bases at V and 5 bases at J, with 21 bases between the two ends. CDR3 in amino acids: CASYGTTGTGETQYF. The CDR3 nucleotides are TGTGCCAGCTACGGGACGACAGGCACCGGGGAGACCCAGTACTTC.

This clone was found a few times. The chain is built from TRBV5-1 and TRBJ2-2; 8 nucleotides agree with TRBD1. Germline V gives CDR1 SGHRS, CDR2 YFSETQ. The CDR3 sequence is 15 residues long. With 8 bases clipped from V and 3 bases from J, the junction kept 9 bases outside the gene matches. CDR3 region: CASLKQGDDTGELFF. The CDR3, as DNA: TGCGCCAGTTTAAAACAGGGGGACGACACCGGGGAGCTGTTTTTT.

The chain recombines TRBV15 with TRBJ2-1, with D perhaps TRBD2 (6 bases). Germline values: CDR1 LNHNV, CDR2 YYDKDF (reference sequence). The CDR3 is made up of 13 amino acids. V lost 5 bases, J lost 6 bases, and 11 bases lay in between. CDR3 sequence (DNA): TGTGCCACCAGCCTGGGAGGCGGCAATGAGCAGTTCTTC. It encodes CATSLGGGNEQFF.

This sequence joins TRBV18 and TRBJ2-3; 15 nucleotides agree with TRBD2. Germline CDR1 and CDR2: KGHSH and LQKENI. The CDR3 runs to 18 residues. The ends lost 1 base at V and 1 base at J; junction bases unmatched: 3. CDR3 DNA sequence: TGTGCCAGCTCACCACGGACTAGCGGGAGGGCTCGCACAGATACGCAGTATTTT. Encoded protein: CASSPRTSGRARTDTQYF.

Comments on this clone: A much larger clone lies one base from this, so it may be a read error. This chain joins TRBV28 and TRBJ1-1, with D possibly being TRBD1 (5 bases). This CDR3 region has 18 residues. The germline V and J ends were trimmed by 1 base and 3 bases, with 21 bases remaining between them. The germline V gene encodes CDR1 MDHEN and CDR2 SYDVKM. The CDR3 nucleotides are TGTGCCAGCAGTTTATCGTCTGTAGGGGTTAATCTGGACACTGAAGCTTTCTTT. Translated: CASSLSSVGVNLDTEAFF.

This clone was seen a single time. CDR3 sequence: CASSSRHREEYAFF. The DNA of the CDR3 is TGTGCCAGCAGTTCTAGACACAGGGAAGAGTACGCTTTCTTT. The chain is built from TRBV6-5 and TRBJ1-1, with D perhaps matching TRBD1 (6 bases). The CDR3 has 14 amino acids. V gave up 4 bases and J gave up 11 bases, with 20 bases separating them. In germline, CDR1 is MNHEY, CDR2 SVGAGI.

A note on this clone: At one end, the junction sequence differs from germline, possibly due to a read error. The V call is TRBV6-5, the J call TRBJ2-3; 13 bases match TRBD2. Germline CDR1 MNHEY, CDR2 SVGAGI. The CDR3 has 12 amino acids. CDR3 coding DNA: TGTGCCAGCAGCTCTTCCGGGACTAGCGGGGAATTT. This translates into CASSSSGTSGEF.

The rearrangement joins TRBV5-1 to TRBJ1-6, with D possibly TRBD1 on 6 matching bases. In germline, CDR1 is SGHRS, CDR2 YFSETQ. With 5 bases removed from V and 6 bases from J, the gap between germline ends came to 15 bases. This CDR3 spans 15 amino acids. The CDR3 DNA reads as TGCGCCAGCAGGACTCTGGGGGCTATTAATTCACCCCTCCACTTT. It codes for CASRTLGAINSPLHF.

This clone was counted only a few times. The rearrangement joins TRBV29-1 to TRBJ2-1; 7 bases are shared with TRBD2. CDR1 SQVTM and CDR2 ANQGSEA come from the germline V gene. V was pared by 3 bases and J by 6 bases, with 14 bases of the junction left unmatched. The CDR3 sequence is 16 residues long. Written as DNA, the CDR3 is TGCAGCGTTGAGGGGGGGAATGGCCCTAAATCCAATGAGCAGTTCTTC. It encodes CSVEGGNGPKSNEQFF.

The chain has TRBV5-1 and TRBJ2-5, with 10 positions matching TRBD1. This CDR3 is 14 amino acids long. Trimming cost V 2 bases and J 5 bases; bases outside gene matches: 3. CDR1 and CDR2 (germline): SGHRS, YFSETQ. The DNA of the CDR3 is TGCGCCAGCAGCTTAACGGGACAGGGGGAGACCCAGTACTTC. It translates to CASSLTGQGETQYF.

The rearrangement joins TRBV7-2 to TRBJ2-3; 7 positions agree with TRBD2. Germline V gives CDR1 SGHTA, CDR2 FQGNSA. The CDR3 consists of 15 residues. Losses at the gene ends were 5 bases for V and 5 bases for J; bases not matched to a gene: 10. The CDR3 sequence: CASSLRASGGDTQYF. The CDR3 DNA is TGTGCCAGCAGCCTCCGGGCTAGCGGTGGAGATACGCAGTATTTT.

This chain links TRBV11-1 with TRBJ2-3, with TRBD2 as a possible D gene (6 bases). V lost 6 bases and J lost 6, with 22 bases in between. Looked up from germline, CDR1 is SGHAT and CDR2 is FQDESV (reference sequence). CDR3 length: 16 residues. The chain's CDR3 is CASRPISPGVSDTQYF. CDR3 sequence (DNA): TGTGCCAGCAGACCCATATCTCCGGGGGTATCCGATACGCAGTATTTT. Full variable domain (rest looked up from reference TRBV11-1 and TRBJ2-3): EAEVAQSPRYKITEKSQAVAFWCDPISGHATLYWYRQILGQGPELLVQFQDESVVDDSQLPKDRFSAERLKGVDSTLKIQPAELGDSAMYLCASRPISPGVSDTQYFGPGTRLTVL.

The chain carries TRBV6-6 and TRBJ2-7; 9 bases are a match to TRBD2. Unmatched junction bases numbered 10, after V lost 8 bases and J lost 5 bases. CDR1 is MNHNY, CDR2 SVGAGI, per germline (reference sequence). The CDR3 loop spans 14 amino acids. In nucleotides, the CDR3 is TGTGCCAGCGGAGATAGCGGGAGTCGCGACGAGCAGTACTTC. Residues: CASGDSGSRDEQYF.